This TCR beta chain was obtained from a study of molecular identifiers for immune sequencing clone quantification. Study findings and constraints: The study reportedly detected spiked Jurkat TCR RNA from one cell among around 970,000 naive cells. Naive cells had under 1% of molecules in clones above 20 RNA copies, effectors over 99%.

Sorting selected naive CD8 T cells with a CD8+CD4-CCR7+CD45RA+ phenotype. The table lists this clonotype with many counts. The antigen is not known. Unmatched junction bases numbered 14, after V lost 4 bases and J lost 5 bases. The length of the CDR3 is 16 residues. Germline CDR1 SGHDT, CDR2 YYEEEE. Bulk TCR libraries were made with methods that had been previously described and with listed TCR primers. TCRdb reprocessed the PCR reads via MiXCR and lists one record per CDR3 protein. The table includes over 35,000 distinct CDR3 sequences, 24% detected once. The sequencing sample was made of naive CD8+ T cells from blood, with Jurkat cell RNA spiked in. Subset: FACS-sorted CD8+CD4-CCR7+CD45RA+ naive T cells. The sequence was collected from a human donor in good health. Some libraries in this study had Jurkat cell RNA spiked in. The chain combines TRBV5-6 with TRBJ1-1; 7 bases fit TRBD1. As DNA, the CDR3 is TGTGCCAGCAGCCGGAGACAGGGAAGTTGGGAGACTGAAGCTTTCTTT. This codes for CASSRRQGSWETEAFF. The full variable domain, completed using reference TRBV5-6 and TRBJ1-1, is DAGVTQSPTHLIKTRGQQVTLRCSPKSGHDTVSWYQQALGQGPQFIFQYYEEEERQRGNFPDRFSGHQFPNYSSELNVNALLLGDSALYLCASSRRQGSWETEAFFGQGTRLTVV.